Below are 27 T cell receptor beta chains sequenced from a single sample in a study of OX40 agonist ivuxolimab in advanced cancers. Produced via immunoSEQ multiplex PCR; TCRdb's table is partial and in-frame only. Of about 64,000 clones listed, 80% to 90% were seen once; the top ten hold 14%. The sample here was CD4+ or CD8+ T cells sorted from blood, taken in a trial of the OX40 agonist ivuxolimab. The receptors originated from an adult with an advanced solid tumor such as melanoma, head and neck, liver or kidney cancer.

The V and J genes are TRBV30 and TRBJ1-1, with D uncertain. In germline, CDR1 is GTSNPN, CDR2 SVGIG (reference sequence). The V end was cut by 5 bases, the J end by 5 bases, with 18 bases between. This CDR3 is 14 amino acids long. The CDR3 sequence is CAWASTALWTEAFF. Written as DNA, the CDR3 is TGTGCCTGGGCTTCCACTGCCTTGTGGACTGAAGCTTTCTTT.

The chain joins TRBV9 to TRBJ2-7; 9 bases map to TRBD1. The length of the CDR3 is 14 residues. Germline CDR1 reads SGDLS; CDR2 reads YYNGEE. With 4 bases clipped from V and 4 bases from J, the junction kept 6 bases outside the gene matches. CDR3 sequence reads: CASSSGQGGYEQYF. DNA for the CDR3: TGTGCCAGCAGCTCGGGACAGGGAGGGTACGAGCAGTACTTC.

The chain uses TRBV13 and TRBJ1-3; 9 positions agree with TRBD1. Germline V gene sequence: CDR1 PRHDT, CDR2 FYEKMQ (reference sequence). The length of the CDR3 is 14 residues. V trimming: 5 bases; J trimming: 4 bases; junction bases outside the gene matches: 3. The CDR3 is CASSTDRGGNTIYF. DNA for the CDR3: TGTGCCAGCAGCACGGACAGGGGAGGAAACACCATATATTTT.

The chain employs TRBV10-2 and TRBJ2-2; TRBD2 matches at 15 bases. The CDR3 has 18 residues. Germline CDR1 reads WSHSY; CDR2 reads SAAADI. J was trimmed by 7 bases and V by 1 base; bases with no gene match: 7. CDR3 bases: TGCGCCAGCAGTGAGTTCCCGGGACTAGCGGGAGGAGGCGGGGAGCTGTTTTTT. This translates into CASSEFPGLAGGGGELFF.

This clone appeared a single time. The chain couples TRBV10-3 to TRBJ2-7; possible D gene TRBD1, 5 bases. Trimming stripped 2 bases from V and 1 base from J, with 6 bases between. Germline CDR1 ENHRY, CDR2 SYGVKD. This CDR3 contains 13 residues. CDR3: CAISEGASYEQYF. In nucleotides, the CDR3 is TGTGCCATCAGTGAGGGGGCGTCCTACGAGCAGTACTTC.

This chain links TRBV7-9 with TRBJ2-1, with 7 bases aligning to TRBD2. The CDR3 is made up of 16 amino acids. V dropped 8 bases and J dropped 6; count of bases not matched to a gene: 16. Looked up from germline, CDR1 is SEHNR and CDR2 is FQNEAQ (reference sequence). CDR3 residues: CASHGRTSATTNEQFF. CDR3 sequence (DNA): TGTGCCAGCCACGGAAGAACTAGCGCCACAACCAATGAGCAGTTCTTC.

This chain joins TRBV9 and TRBJ2-7; perhaps TRBD1 as D (7 bases). This CDR3 comprises 12 residues. V was shortened by 4 bases and J by 6 bases, with 11 bases between the two germline ends. Germline CDR1 reads SGDLS; CDR2 reads YYNGEE. The CDR3 region is CASSQGGAEQYF. The CDR3 DNA reads TGTGCCAGCAGCCAGGGGGGTGCCGAGCAGTACTTC.

The V and J genes are TRBV9 and TRBJ1-5, with D unresolved. CDR3 length: 15 amino acids. The germline V gene encodes CDR1 SGDLS and CDR2 YYNGEE. Between the trimmed V and J ends, which lost 0 bases and 4 bases, there was a span of 11 bases. For the CDR3, the DNA is TGTGCCAGCAGCGTAGAGGGTTTTTGGAATCAGCCCCAGCATTTT. It is translated as CASSVEGFWNQPQHF.

CDR3 nucleotide sequence: TGTGCCAGCAGCTTATTGGCGACAGGGCCCTACGAGCAGTACTTC. As protein: CASSLLATGPYEQYF. The chain carries TRBV13 and TRBJ2-7; 7 positions match TRBD1. CDR1 is PRHDT and CDR2 is FYEKMQ in the germline V gene (reference sequence). V gave up 2 bases and J gave up 2 bases; unmatched junction bases: 6. This CDR3 spans 15 amino acids.

This clone was found a few times. The chain uses TRBV6-5 and TRBJ2-7; the D is unclear. Per germline, CDR1 MNHEY and CDR2 SVGAGI. V lost 3 bases and J 0 bases, leaving 9 bases between the germline ends. The CDR3 totals 14 residues. CDR3 amino acids: CASSYSPSSYEQYF. For the CDR3, the DNA is TGTGCCAGCAGTTATTCCCCTAGCTCCTACGAGCAGTACTTC.

The chain links TRBV6-6 to TRBJ2-6; 7 bases match TRBD2. The CDR3 length is 13 residues. The junction had 5 bases not matched to a gene; V was cut back by 10 bases and J by 5 bases. Germline V CDR1 and CDR2: MNHNY, SVGAGI (reference sequence). DNA for the CDR3: TGTGCCACCCAAGCGGGGAGGGCCAACGTCCTGACTTTC. Translating it yields CATQAGRANVLTF.

In nucleotides, the CDR3 is TGTGCCAGCAGGCTAGCGGGGGGGTTTACCGGGGAGCTGTTTTTT. Its protein product is CASRLAGGFTGELFF. The chain combines TRBV27 with TRBJ2-2, with 12 bases lining up with TRBD2. Germline lookup yields CDR1 MNHEY and CDR2 SMNVEV (reference sequence). The CDR3 has 15 residues. With V trimmed by 6 bases and J by 5 bases, 4 bases remained unmatched.

V usage is TRBV9 and J usage is TRBJ2-1; 8 bases line up with TRBD2. V gave up 4 bases and J gave up 10 bases; unmatched junction bases: 4. CDR1 is SGDLS and CDR2 is YYNGEE in the germline V gene. CDR3 length: 12 residues. The CDR3 protein is CASSPGLAEQFF. The CDR3 DNA reads TGTGCCAGCAGCCCCGGACTAGCCGAGCAGTTCTTC.

This chain connects TRBV5-1 to TRBJ1-4; 7 bases line up with TRBD1. Germline values: CDR1 SGHRS, CDR2 YFSETQ. The junction had 11 bases not matched to a gene; V was cut back by 1 base and J by 8 bases. CDR3 length equals 16 residues. The CDR3 sequence: CASSLWGGTETEKLFF. CDR3 sequence (DNA): TGCGCCAGCAGCTTGTGGGGAGGGACAGAGACCGAAAAACTGTTTTTT.

This clone is a singleton in its sample. The chain carries TRBV10-2 and TRBJ1-5; D is perhaps TRBD1 (5 bases). Trimming cost V 6 bases and J 2 bases, with 5 bases left between them. Per the germline V gene, CDR1 is WSHSY and CDR2 is SAAADI. The CDR3 has 12 amino acids. The CDR3: CASRTGNQPQHF. In DNA form, the CDR3 reads TGCGCCAGCAGGACAGGCAATCAGCCCCAGCATTTT.

V gene TRBV10-3 combines with J gene TRBJ2-1; the D gene is possibly TRBD2 (6 bases). Germline-derived CDR1 and CDR2 are ENHRY and SYGVKD. The germline V and J ends were trimmed by 6 bases and 6 bases, with 12 bases remaining between them. The CDR3 consists of 13 residues. In DNA form, the CDR3 reads TGTGCCATCAGGCGGGATGGTAGCAATGAGCAGTTCTTC. Its translation: CAIRRDGSNEQFF.

This clone has just a few counts. The genes are TRBV5-3 and TRBJ2-2; the D gene is possibly TRBD2 (6 bases). Being an ORF, TRBV5-3 has a function that is uncertain. CDR3 length: 18 amino acids. Trimming took 3 bases from V and 0 from J, leaving 18 bases between them. The CDR3 loop reads CARSYGTLPPTNTGELFF. As DNA, the CDR3 is TGTGCCAGAAGCTATGGGACTCTCCCACCCACGAACACCGGGGAGCTGTTTTTT.

This chain uses TRBV25-1 with TRBJ2-7, with D uncertain. V lost 1 base, J lost 2 bases, and 0 bases lay in between. Germline lookup yields CDR1 MGHDK and CDR2 SYGVNS. This CDR3 contains 11 residues. CDR3 DNA: TGTGCCAGCAGTGAATCCTACGAGCAGTACTTC. This codes for CASSESYEQYF.

The rearrangement joins TRBV27 to TRBJ2-1; D possibly uses TRBD1 or TRBD2 (5 bases each). Per the germline V gene, CDR1 is MNHEY and CDR2 is SMNVEV (reference sequence). This CDR3 has 12 residues. Trimming left V 3 bases short and J 10 bases short, with 10 bases between. CDR3 loop: CASSLQGVEQFF. The CDR3 DNA is TGTGCCAGCAGTTTGCAGGGAGTCGAGCAGTTCTTC.

The chain uses TRBV11-2 and TRBJ2-7, with TRBD2 matching 10 bases. CDR1 and CDR2 from the germline V gene are SGHAT and FQNNGV. The CDR3 extends over 15 amino acids. The V gene end was trimmed by 0 bases and the J gene end by 6 bases; junction bases not matched to a gene: 5. DNA for the CDR3: TGTGCCAGCAGCTTAGAGCCTAGCGGGAGTCGCGAGCAGTACTTC. Protein product: CASSLEPSGSREQYF.

This chain links TRBV27 with TRBJ1-5; the match to TRBD1 covers 9 bases. The CDR3 contains 16 residues. V lost 6 bases to trimming and J lost 4 bases; unmatched junction nucleotides: 10. Germline V lookup: CDR1 MNHEY, CDR2 SMNVEV (reference sequence). The CDR3 DNA is TGTGCCAGCAGACCAACAGGGGGCGGAAGGAATCAGCCCCAGCATTTT. Translated: CASRPTGGGRNQPQHF.

The rearrangement joins TRBV27 to TRBJ2-7; possible D gene TRBD2, 6 bases. Trimming removed 3 bases at V and 2 bases at J, with 14 bases between. The CDR3 is made up of 15 amino acids. Germline V gene lookup returns CDR1 MNHEY and CDR2 SMNVEV (reference sequence). CDR3 nucleotides: TGTGCCAGCAGTTTTTTCAGCGGAGGGGCCTACGAGCAGTACTTC. Its translation: CASSFFSGGAYEQYF.

This rearrangement joins TRBV30 to TRBJ2-1, with TRBD2 matching over 8 bases. CDR1 is GTSNPN and CDR2 is SVGIG in the germline V gene (reference sequence). V was pared by 3 bases and J by 7 bases, with 5 bases of the junction left unmatched. The CDR3 has 13 residues. The CDR3 nucleotides are TGTGCCTGGAGCGGACTAGCTCCGAATGAGCAGTTCTTC. Translated, it gives CAWSGLAPNEQFF.

In its sample, this clone was seen once. V and J are TRBV6-4 and TRBJ2-1; 10 positions match TRBD2. The CDR3 is 15 residues long. Per germline, CDR1 MRHNA and CDR2 SNTAGT. V was pared by 4 bases and J by 3 bases, with 3 bases of the junction left unmatched. This CDR3 reads CASSAAGGFYNEQFF. In nucleotides, the CDR3 is TGTGCCAGCAGTGCAGCGGGAGGGTTCTACAATGAGCAGTTCTTC.

The chain uses TRBV29-1 and TRBJ2-1; 9 bases match TRBD1. Trimming removed 7 bases from V and 15 bases from J; junction bases left unmatched: 16. The CDR3 has 13 amino acids. In germline, CDR1 is SQVTM, CDR2 ANQGSEA. The CDR3 DNA reads as TGCAGCGCCCTAGGGCGGCTGGACAGGGGAATGTTCTTC. Translated: CSALGRLDRGMFF.

V and J are TRBV29-1 and TRBJ2-1; no clear D gene. The CDR3 contains 12 residues. Germline V gene sequence: CDR1 SQVTM, CDR2 ANQGSEA. V shed 3 bases and J shed 6 bases, with 9 bases lying between them. The CDR3 is CSVEVGGNEQFF. The CDR3 DNA is TGCAGCGTTGAGGTAGGCGGCAATGAGCAGTTCTTC.

The chain links TRBV13 to TRBJ1-4, with D perhaps matching TRBD1 (5 bases). Per germline, CDR1 PRHDT and CDR2 FYEKMQ (reference sequence). V lost 3 bases, J lost 3 bases, and 11 bases lay in between. CDR3 length: 15 amino acids. The CDR3 DNA sequence: TGTGCCAGCAGCTTTCTCGGGGCATCTAATGAAAAACTGTTTTTT. Amino acids: CASSFLGASNEKLFF.